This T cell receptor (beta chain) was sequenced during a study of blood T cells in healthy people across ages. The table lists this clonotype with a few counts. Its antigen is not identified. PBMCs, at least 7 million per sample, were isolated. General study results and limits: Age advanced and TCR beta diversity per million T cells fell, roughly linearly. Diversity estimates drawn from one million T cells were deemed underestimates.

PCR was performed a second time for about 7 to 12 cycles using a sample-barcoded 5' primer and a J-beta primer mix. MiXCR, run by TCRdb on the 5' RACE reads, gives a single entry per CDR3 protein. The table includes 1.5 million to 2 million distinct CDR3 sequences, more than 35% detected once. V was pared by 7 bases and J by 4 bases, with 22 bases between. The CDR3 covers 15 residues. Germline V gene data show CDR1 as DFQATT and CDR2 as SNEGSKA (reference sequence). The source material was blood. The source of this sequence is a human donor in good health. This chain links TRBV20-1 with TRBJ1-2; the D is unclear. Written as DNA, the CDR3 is TGCAGTGGCGGTGTTGGAGCGGACTTAACCTATGGCTACACCTTC. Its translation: CSGGVGADLTYGYTF.